The following is a T cell receptor beta chain sequence with its context. Its matching antigen is unknown. The entry originates in a study of cytomegalovirus exposure and HLA in healthy donors. General study findings and limits: The study dropped some indistinguishable V segments, TRBV6-2 and TRBV6-3 among them. Across HLA loci, a later analysis found differing TCR association rates, with DRB1 most and HLA-C fewest. The availability of immune exposure information extended only to CMV serostatus.

The PCR made use of 60 Vbeta and 13 Jbeta primers. Here immunoSEQ multiplex PCR was the method, and the copy in TCRdb shows in-frame clones only, minus some. The table records approximately 200,000 clones, under 90% of them present only once. This CDR3 is 14 amino acids long. Trimming removed 6 bases from V and 7 bases from J, with 15 bases in between. In germline, CDR1 is MNHEY, CDR2 SVGAGI. The chain joins TRBV6-5 to TRBJ1-4, with a weak D call TRBD1 (6 bases). The sample was PBMCs. The TCR comes from a human donor in good health. The CDR3 spells CASSPGQLTEKLFF. The CDR3 DNA follows: TGTGCCAGCAGCCCCGGACAGTTAACTGAAAAACTGTTTTTT.